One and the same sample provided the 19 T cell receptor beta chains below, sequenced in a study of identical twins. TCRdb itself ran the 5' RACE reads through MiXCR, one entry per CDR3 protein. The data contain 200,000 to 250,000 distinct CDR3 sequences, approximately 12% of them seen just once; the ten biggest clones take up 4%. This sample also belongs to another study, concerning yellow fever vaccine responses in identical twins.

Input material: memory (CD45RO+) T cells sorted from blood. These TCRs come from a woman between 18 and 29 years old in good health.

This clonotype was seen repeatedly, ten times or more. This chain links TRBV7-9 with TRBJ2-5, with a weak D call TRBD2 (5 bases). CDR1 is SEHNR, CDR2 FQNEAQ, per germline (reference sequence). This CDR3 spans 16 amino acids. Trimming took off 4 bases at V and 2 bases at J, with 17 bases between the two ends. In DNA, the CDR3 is TGTGCCAGCAGCTCGCTAGCCGGTGGGGTACAAGAGACCCAGTACTTC. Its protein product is CASSSLAGGVQETQYF.

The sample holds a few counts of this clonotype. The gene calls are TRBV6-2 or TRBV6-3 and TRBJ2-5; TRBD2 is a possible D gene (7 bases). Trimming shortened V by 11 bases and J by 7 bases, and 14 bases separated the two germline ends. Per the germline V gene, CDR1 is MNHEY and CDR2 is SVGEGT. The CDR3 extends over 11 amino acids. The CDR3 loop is CACGGGSTQYF. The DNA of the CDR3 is TGTGCCTGCGGCGGGGGCTCGACCCAGTACTTC.

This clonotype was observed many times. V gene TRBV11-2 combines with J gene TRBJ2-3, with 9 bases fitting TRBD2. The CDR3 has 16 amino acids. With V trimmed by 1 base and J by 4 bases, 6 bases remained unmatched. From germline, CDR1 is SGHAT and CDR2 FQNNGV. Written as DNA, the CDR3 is TGTGCCAGCAGCTTAGTCGGCGGGGGGGCCCCAGATACGCAGTATTTT. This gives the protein CASSLVGGGAPDTQYF.

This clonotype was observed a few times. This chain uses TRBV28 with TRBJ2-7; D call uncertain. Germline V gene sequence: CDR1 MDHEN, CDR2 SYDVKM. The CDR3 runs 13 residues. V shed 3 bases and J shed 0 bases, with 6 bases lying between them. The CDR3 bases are TGTGCCAGCAGTTTCCGAAACTCCTACGAGCAGTACTTC. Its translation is CASSFRNSYEQYF.

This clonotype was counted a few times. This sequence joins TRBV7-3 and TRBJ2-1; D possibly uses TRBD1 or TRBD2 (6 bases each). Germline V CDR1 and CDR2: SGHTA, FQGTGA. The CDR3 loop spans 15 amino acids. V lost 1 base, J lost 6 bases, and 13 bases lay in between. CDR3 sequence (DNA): TGTGCCAGCAGCTTAAGGGGGGCCAGTGTCAATGAGCAGTTCTTC. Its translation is CASSLRGASVNEQFF.

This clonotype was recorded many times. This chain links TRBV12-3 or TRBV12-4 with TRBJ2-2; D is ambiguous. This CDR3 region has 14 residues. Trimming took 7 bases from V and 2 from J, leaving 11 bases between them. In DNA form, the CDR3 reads TGTGCCAGCACCATGACCCTTAACACCGGGGAGCTGTTTTTT. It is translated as CASTMTLNTGELFF.

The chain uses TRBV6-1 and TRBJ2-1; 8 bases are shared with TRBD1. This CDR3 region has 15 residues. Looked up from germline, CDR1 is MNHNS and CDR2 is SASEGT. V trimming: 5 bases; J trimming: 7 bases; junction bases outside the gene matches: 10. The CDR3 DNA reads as TGTGCCAGCAGTCGACCGGGACAGGCTCGGAATGAGCAGTTCTTC. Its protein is CASSRPGQARNEQFF.

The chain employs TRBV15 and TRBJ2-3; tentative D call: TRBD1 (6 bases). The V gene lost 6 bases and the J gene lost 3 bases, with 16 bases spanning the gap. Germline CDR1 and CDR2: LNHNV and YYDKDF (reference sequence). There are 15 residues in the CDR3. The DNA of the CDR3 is TGTGCCACCAGTCCCGGCGGACAGCAGACAGATACGCAGTATTTT. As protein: CATSPGGQQTDTQYF.

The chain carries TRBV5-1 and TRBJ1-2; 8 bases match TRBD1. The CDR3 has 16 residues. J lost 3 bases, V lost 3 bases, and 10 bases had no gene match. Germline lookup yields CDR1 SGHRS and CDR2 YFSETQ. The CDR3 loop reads CASSWGDRSTDYGYTF. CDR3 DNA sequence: TGCGCCAGCAGCTGGGGGGACAGGTCGACAGACTATGGCTACACCTTC. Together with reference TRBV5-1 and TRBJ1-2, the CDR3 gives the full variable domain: KAGVTQTPRYLIKTRGQQVTLSCSPISGHRSVSWYQQTPGQGLQFLFEYFSETQRNKGNFPGRFSGRQFSNSRSEMNVSTLELGDSALYLCASSWGDRSTDYGYTFGSGTRLTVV.

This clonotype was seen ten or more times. As DNA, the CDR3 is TGTGCCACCCTGCGAGGGACGACTCAGCCCCAGCATTTT. It translates to CATLRGTTQPQHF. This rearrangement joins TRBV28 to TRBJ1-5, with D possibly matching TRBD1 (5 bases). CDR1 is MDHEN and CDR2 is SYDVKM in the germline V gene. Trimming pared 10 bases from V and 6 bases from J, leaving 16 bases between. The CDR3 spans 13 residues.

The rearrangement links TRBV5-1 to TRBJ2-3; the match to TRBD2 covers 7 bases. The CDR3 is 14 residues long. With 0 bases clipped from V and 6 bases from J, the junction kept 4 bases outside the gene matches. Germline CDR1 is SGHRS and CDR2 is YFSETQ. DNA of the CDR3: TGCGCCAGCAGCTTGGGGTCTAGCGGCGATACGCAGTATTTT. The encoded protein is CASSLGSSGDTQYF.

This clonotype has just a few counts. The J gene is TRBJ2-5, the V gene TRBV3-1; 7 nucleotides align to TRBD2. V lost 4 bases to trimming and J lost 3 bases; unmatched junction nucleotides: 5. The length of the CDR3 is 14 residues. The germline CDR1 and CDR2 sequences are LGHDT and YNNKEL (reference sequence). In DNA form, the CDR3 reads TGTGCCAGCAGCCCTCCGGGACTAAAAGAGACCCAGTACTTC. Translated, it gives CASSPPGLKETQYF.

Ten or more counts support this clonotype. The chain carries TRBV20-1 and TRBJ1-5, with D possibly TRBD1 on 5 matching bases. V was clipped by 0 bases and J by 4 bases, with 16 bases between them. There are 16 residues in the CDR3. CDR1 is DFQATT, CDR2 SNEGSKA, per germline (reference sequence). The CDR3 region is CSARDRRGAANQPQHF. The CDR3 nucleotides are TGCAGTGCTAGAGATAGGCGCGGGGCGGCAAATCAGCCCCAGCATTTT.

The CDR3: CASSLRPSRTGLTGELFF. CDR3 nucleotides: TGTGCCAGCAGCTTACGCCCGAGTCGGACAGGTTTAACCGGGGAGCTGTTTTTT. The J gene is TRBJ2-2, the V gene TRBV7-3; 7 bases map to TRBD1. Germline CDR1 SGHTA, CDR2 FQGTGA. Trimming at V came to 2 bases and at J to 5 bases, leaving 14 bases not matched to a gene. The CDR3 is 18 amino acids.

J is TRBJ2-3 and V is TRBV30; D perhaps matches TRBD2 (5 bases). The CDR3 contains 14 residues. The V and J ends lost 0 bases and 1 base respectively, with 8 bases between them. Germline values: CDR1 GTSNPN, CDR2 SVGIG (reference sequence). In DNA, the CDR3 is TGTGCCTGGAGTGTGGCGGAGGGCACAGATACGCAGTATTTT. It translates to CAWSVAEGTDTQYF.

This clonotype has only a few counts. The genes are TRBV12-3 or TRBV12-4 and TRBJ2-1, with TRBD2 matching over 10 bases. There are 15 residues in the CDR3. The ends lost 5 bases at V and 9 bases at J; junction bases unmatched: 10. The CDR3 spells CASSAAGGEIGEQFF. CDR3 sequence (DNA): TGTGCCAGCAGTGCAGCGGGGGGGGAGATCGGTGAGCAGTTCTTC.

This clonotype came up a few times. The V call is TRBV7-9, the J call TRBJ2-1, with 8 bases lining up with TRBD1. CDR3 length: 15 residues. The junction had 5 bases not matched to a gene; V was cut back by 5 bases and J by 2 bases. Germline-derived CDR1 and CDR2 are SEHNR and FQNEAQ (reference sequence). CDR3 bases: TGTGCCAGCAGCCCACCGGGACAGGCCTACAATGAGCAGTTCTTC. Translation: CASSPPGQAYNEQFF.

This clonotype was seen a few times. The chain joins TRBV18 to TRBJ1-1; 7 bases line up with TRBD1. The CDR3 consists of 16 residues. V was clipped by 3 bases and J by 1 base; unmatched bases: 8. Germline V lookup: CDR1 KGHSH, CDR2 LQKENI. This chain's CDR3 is CASSPEQGTKNTEAFF. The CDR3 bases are TGTGCCAGCTCACCCGAACAGGGGACGAAGAACACTGAAGCTTTCTTT.

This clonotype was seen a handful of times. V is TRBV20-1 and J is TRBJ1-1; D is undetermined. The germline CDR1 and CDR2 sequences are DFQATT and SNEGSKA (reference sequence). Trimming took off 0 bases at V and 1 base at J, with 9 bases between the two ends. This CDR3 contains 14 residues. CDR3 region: CSARDFRRNTEAFF. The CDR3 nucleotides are TGCAGTGCTAGAGATTTTCGGAGGAACACTGAAGCTTTCTTT.